This T cell receptor beta chain emerged from a study of T cell responses to AZD1222 COVID-19 vaccine. Comments on this clone: Its specificity is not known.

Sequencing was performed with immunoSEQ multiplex PCR; in TCRdb, only in-frame clones are kept and a portion is missing. This table holds roughly 190,000 clones, about nine tenths found once. In germline, CDR1 is MGHDK, CDR2 SYGVNS. Trimming took 6 bases from V and 2 from J; bases not matched to a gene: 3. This CDR3 has 13 amino acids. Study findings and constraints: Most donors were white British, females outnumbered males, and clonal diversity was possibly underestimated.

The sample here was peripheral blood, taken 28 days after the second AZD1222 dose. This chain connects TRBV25-1 to TRBJ1-2, with 7 nucleotides matching TRBD1. The receptor was isolated from an adult who received the AZD1222 COVID-19 vaccine. The CDR3 DNA follows: TGTGCCAGCAGCTCGGGACAGAACTATGGCTACACCTTC. As protein: CASSSGQNYGYTF.